This paragraph covers one T cell receptor (beta chain) sequence. The antigen remains unidentified. This specimen comes from a study of a mutant IDH1 vaccine in newly diagnosed glioma. Study overall: Treated patients comprised 62.5% males and 37.5% females, mean age 40.4 years.

Time point indicated: week 5, during vaccination. Doses consisted of 300 ug of mutant IDH1 20-mer peptide each, paired with topical imiquimod. Assay used: immunoSEQ multiplex PCR; TCRdb lists only in-frame clones, some missing. The sample records roughly 28,000 clones, about 89% being singletons. The sample was PBMCs, taken from a glioma patient whose treatment included an IDH1 peptide vaccine. The TCR comes from a man younger than 30 with glioma.

The CDR3 protein is CAWSAPPGTDTQYF. Written as DNA, the CDR3 is TGTGCCTGGAGTGCCCCCCCGGGCACAGATACGCAGTATTTT. The chain carries TRBV30 and TRBJ2-3; D not resolved. V was cut by 1 base and J by 1 base, with 9 bases left in between. Germline assignment: CDR1 GTSNPN and CDR2 SVGIG (reference sequence). The CDR3 length is 14 residues.